This record covers a single T cell receptor (beta chain). Its antigen is unidentified. The treatment denotes: approximately 9-day PBMC culture with coronavirus spike peptide pools or control peptides (ViraFEST assay). Researchers collected the unexposed donor's CD4+ T cells before the COVID-19 pandemic (2011-2018). Looked up from germline, CDR1 is SNHLY and CDR2 is FYNNEI. This CDR3 has 13 amino acids. With 6 bases removed from V and 7 bases from J, the gap between germline ends came to 15 bases. Sequenced with the Oncomine TCR Beta short-read assay was DNA taken from cultured CD4+ T cells. TCRdb re-called the PCR reads through MiXCR, storing one row per CDR3 protein. The data contain some 5,400 distinct CDR3 sequences, 39% of them singletons. The data were taken from a study of vaccination and CD4 T cells after COVID-19.

The clonotype was recovered from a human donor in good health. The rearrangement uses TRBV2 and TRBJ2-5; tentatively, D is TRBD2 (6 bases). Sequences were obtained from CD4+ T cells from blood, cultured in vitro. The CDR3 nucleotides are TGTGCCAGCAGGTTACAACTGGGAGGGACCCAGTACTTC. Translating gives CASRLQLGGTQYF.